This entry is about one T cell receptor (beta chain). Antigen: not known. The germline CDR1 and CDR2 sequences are ENHRY and SYGVKD. J was trimmed by 2 bases and V by 11 bases; bases with no gene match: 6. There are 13 residues in the CDR3. The data were obtained in a study of somatic mutations in cytotoxic T cells in rheumatoid arthritis. The overall study: Sorting by flow gave nearly 100% purity for some V beta antibody-stained T-cell populations, including V beta1+ cells sequenced for TCRB. Study-level points and caveats: Rheumatoid arthritis patients were compared with age-matched healthy controls, and their CD8+ T-cell clonality did not differ significantly. The largest CD8+ clone made up over 20% of CD8+ cells in about an eighth of the roughly 60 patients.

Methods used by the authors: Patient-derived CD8+ clones with a size above 1% showed rare matches to published virus-specific TCRB sequences. Produced via immunoSEQ multiplex PCR; TCRdb's table is partial and in-frame only. That table supplies the V and J calls and clone size; D and trimming were determined from the DNA. The table records fewer than 25,000 clones, 65% to 70% of them present only once. This clonotype originated in an adult with rheumatoid arthritis. This chain joins TRBV10-3 and TRBJ2-7, with 10 bases matching TRBD2. The sequencing input was CD8+ T cells sorted from blood. The CDR3 protein is CAVLAGDTYEQYF. CDR3 nucleotide sequence: TGTGCCGTGCTAGCGGGGGACACCTACGAGCAGTACTTC.